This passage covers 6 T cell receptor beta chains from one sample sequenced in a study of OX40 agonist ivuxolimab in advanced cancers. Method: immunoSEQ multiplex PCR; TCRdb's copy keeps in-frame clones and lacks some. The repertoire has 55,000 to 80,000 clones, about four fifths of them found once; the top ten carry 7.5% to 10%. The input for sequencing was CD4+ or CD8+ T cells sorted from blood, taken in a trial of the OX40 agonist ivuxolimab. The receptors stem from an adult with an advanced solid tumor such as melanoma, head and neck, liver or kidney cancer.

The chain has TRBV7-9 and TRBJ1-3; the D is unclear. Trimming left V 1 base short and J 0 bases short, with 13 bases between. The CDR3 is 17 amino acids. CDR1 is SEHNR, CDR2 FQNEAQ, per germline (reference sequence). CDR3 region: CASSLELSLSSGNTIYF. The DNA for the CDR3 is TGTGCCAGCAGCTTAGAATTGTCCCTTAGCTCTGGAAACACCATATATTTT.

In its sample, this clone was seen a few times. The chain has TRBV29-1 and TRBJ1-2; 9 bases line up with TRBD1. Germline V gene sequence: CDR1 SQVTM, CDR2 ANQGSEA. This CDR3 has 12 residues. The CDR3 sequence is CTTFRTGDGYTF. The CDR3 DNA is TGCACCACCTTTAGGACAGGGGATGGCTACACCTTC.

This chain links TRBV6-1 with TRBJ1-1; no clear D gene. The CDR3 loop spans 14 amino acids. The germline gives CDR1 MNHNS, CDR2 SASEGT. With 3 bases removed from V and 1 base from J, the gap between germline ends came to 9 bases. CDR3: CASSDQRGNTEAFF. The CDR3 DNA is TGTGCCAGCAGTGATCAGCGGGGGAACACTGAAGCTTTCTTT.

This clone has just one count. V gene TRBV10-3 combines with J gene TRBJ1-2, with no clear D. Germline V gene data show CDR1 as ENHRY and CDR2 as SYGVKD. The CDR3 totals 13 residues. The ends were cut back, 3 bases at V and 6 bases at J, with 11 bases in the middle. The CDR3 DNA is TGTGCCATCAGTGAAGGAGGGATCGATGGCTACACCTTC. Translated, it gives CAISEGGIDGYTF.

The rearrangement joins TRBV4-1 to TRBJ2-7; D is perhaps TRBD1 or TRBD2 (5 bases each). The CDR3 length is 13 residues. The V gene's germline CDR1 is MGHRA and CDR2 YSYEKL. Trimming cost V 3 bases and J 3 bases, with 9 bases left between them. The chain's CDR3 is CASSQLGDYEQYF. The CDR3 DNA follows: TGCGCCAGCAGCCAGTTGGGGGACTACGAGCAGTACTTC.

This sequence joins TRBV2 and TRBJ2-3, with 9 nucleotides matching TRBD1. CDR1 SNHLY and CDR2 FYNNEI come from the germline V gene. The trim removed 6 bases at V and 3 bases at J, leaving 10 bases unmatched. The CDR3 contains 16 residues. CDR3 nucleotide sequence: TGTGCCAGCAGCCAACAGGGGGCTTGGGCGACAGATACGCAGTATTTT. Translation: CASSQQGAWATDTQYF.